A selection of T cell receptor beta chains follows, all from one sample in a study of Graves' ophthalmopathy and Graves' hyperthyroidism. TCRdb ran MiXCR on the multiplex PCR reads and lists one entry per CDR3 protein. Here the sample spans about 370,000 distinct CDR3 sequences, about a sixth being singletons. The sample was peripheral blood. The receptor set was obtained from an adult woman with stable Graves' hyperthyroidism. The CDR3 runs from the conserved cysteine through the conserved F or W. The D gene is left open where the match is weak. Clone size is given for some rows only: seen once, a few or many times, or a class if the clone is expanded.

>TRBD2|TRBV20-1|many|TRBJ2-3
TGCAGTGCCGCCTCAAGCGGGAGGAAGGCAGATACGCAGTATTTT
CSAASSGRKADTQYF
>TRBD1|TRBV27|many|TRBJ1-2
TGTGCCAGCAGTTTAATCTCTCCGTCCACAGGGGGGAACAACTATGGCTACACCTTC
CASSLISPSTGGNNYGYTF
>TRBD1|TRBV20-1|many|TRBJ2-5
TGCAGTGCTCGGACAGGGGGCCAAGAGACCCAGTACTTC
CSARTGGQETQYF
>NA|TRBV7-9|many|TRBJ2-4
TGTGCCAGCAGCGCTCTATCTCTAGCCAAAAACATTCAGTACTTC
CASSALSLAKNIQYF
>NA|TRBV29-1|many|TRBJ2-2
TGCAGCGCCTCAAACAGGGACGGGGGGACCGGGGAGCTGTTTTTT
CSASNRDGGTGELFF
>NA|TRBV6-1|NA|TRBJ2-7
TGTGCCAGCAGCGACCGGGACCTTGTGTCCTACGAGCAGTACTTC
CASSDRDLVSYEQYF
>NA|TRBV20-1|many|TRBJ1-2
TGCAGTGCTAGAGACGTGAGGGGAGCTAACTATGGCTACACCTTC
CSARDVRGANYGYTF
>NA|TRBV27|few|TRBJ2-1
TGTGCCAGCAGTCCCGGGGTGGCGGGTGAGCAGTTCTTC
CASSPGVAGEQFF
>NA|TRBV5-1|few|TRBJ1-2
TGCGCCAGCAGCTCCCGAGGAGGGATGGACTATGGCTACACCTTC
CASSSRGGMDYGYTF
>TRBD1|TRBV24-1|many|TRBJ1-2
TGTGCCACCAGTGACTCGGACAGGGAAGGCTACACCTTC
CATSDSDREGYTF
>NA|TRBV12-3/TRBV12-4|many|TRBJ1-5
TGTGCCAGCAGTTTAGACGGCCCCGGTGGGGGCCTACATCAGCCCCAGCATTTT
CASSLDGPGGGLHQPQHF
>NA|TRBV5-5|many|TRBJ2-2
TGTGCCAGCAGCTTGAAGCTAGCGAGAAACACCGGGGAGCTGTTTTTT
CASSLKLARNTGELFF
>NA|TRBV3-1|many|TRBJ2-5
TGTGCCAGCAGCCAAAGGACCGGAGGGGAAGAGACCCAGTACTTC
CASSQRTGGEETQYF
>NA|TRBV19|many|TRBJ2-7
TGTGCCAGTAGTAAAGGGACGGAGACCTACGAGCAGTACTTC
CASSKGTETYEQYF
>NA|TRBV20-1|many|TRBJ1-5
TGCAGTGCCCCCGGGACAACGAATCAGCCCCAGCATTTT
CSAPGTTNQPQHF
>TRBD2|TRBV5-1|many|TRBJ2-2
TGCGCCAGCAGCCCCTGGACTAGCGGGGGGTACACCGGGGAGCTGTTTTTT
CASSPWTSGGYTGELFF
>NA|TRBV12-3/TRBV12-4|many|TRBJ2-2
TGTGCCAGCACCGAGCGGAGCCCGAACACCGGGGAGCTGTTTTTT
CASTERSPNTGELFF
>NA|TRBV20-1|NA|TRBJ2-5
TGCAGTGCTAGAGATCAGACAAGGCCTCAAGAGACCCAGTACTTC
CSARDQTRPQETQYF
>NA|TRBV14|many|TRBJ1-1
TGTGCCAGCACAGCGTCCGGGACTGAAGCTTTCTTT
CASTASGTEAFF
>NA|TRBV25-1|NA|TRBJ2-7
TGTGCCAGCAGTCGTGGGTCGGGCAAGAGCTCCTACGAGCAGTACTTC
CASSRGSGKSSYEQYF